The present entry profiles one T cell receptor (beta chain) with its context. These data come from a study of control samples from healthy donors and cancer patients. There are 14 residues in the CDR3. Germline V gene lookup returns CDR1 SQVTM and CDR2 ANQGSEA. The junction had 9 bases not matched to a gene; V was cut back by 6 bases and J by 4 bases. Using immunoSEQ multiplex PCR, the repertoire was profiled, and TCRdb retains in-frame clones only, with some absent. The table includes approximately 90,000 clones, about 84% detected once. The clonotype originates from a woman aged 40 to 50 in good health. The gene calls are TRBV29-1 and TRBJ2-1; the match to TRBD1 covers 7 bases. The sample was blood. CDR3 in amino acids: CSVKGGASYNEQFF. CDR3 nucleotide sequence: TGCAGCGTGAAAGGGGGCGCGTCTTACAATGAGCAGTTCTTC.